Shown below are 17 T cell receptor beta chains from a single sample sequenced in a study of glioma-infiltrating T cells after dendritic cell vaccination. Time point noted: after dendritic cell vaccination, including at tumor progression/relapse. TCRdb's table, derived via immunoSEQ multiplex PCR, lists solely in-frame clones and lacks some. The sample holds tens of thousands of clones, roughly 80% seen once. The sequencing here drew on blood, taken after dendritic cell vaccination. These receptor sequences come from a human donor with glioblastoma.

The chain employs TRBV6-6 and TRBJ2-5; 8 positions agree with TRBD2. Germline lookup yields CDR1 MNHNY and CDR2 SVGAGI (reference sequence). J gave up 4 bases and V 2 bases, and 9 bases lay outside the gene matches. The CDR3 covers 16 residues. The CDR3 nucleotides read TGTGCCAGCAGTTACCGGCCGGGGGGGGGACGAGAGACCCAGTACTTC. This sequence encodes CASSYRPGGGRETQYF.

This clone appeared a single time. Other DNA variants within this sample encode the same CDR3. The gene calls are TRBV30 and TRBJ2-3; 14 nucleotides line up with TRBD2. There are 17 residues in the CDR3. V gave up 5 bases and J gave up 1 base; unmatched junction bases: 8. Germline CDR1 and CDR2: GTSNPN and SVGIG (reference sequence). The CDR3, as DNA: TGTGCCTGGCTATGGACTAGCGGGGGGCGCCGCACAGATACGCAGTATTTT. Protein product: CAWLWTSGGRRTDTQYF. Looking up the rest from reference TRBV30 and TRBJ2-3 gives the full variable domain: SQTIHQWPATLVQPVGSPLSLECTVEGTSNPNLYWYRQAAGRGLQLLFYSVGIGQISSEVPQNLSASRPQDRQFILSSKKLLLSDSGFYLCAWLWTSGGRRTDTQYFGPGTRLTVL.

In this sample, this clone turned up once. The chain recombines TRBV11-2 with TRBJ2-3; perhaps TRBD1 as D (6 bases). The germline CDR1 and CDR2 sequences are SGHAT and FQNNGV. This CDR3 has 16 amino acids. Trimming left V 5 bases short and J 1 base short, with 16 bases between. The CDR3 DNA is TGTGCCAGCAGCCGCCCCCGGGACATCGGCACAGATACGCAGTATTTT. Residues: CASSRPRDIGTDTQYF.

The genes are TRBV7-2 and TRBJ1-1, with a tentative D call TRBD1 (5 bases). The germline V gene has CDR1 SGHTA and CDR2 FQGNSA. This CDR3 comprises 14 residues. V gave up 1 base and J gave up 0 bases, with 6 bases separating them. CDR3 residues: CASSLGQLNTEAFF. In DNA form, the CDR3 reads TGTGCCAGCAGCTTAGGACAGCTGAACACTGAAGCTTTCTTT.

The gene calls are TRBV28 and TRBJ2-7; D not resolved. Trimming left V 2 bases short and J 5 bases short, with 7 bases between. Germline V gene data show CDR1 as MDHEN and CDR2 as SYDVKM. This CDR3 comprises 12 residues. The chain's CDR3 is CASSLDNHEQYF. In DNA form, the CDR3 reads TGTGCCAGCAGTTTAGACAACCACGAGCAGTACTTC.

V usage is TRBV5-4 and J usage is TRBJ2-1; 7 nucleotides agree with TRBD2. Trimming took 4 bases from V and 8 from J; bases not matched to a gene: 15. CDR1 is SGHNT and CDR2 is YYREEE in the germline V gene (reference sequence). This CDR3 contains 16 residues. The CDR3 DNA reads TGTGCCAGCAGCCCCCTCGGAGCGGGGCTGGGAGATGAGCAGTTCTTC. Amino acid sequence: CASSPLGAGLGDEQFF.

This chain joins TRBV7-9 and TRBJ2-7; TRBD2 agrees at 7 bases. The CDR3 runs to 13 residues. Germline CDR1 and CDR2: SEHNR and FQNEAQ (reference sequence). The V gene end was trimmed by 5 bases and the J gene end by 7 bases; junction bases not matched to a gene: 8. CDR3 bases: TGTGCCAGCAGCCCGGGGGTCGGGGGGGAGCAGTACTTC. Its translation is CASSPGVGGEQYF.

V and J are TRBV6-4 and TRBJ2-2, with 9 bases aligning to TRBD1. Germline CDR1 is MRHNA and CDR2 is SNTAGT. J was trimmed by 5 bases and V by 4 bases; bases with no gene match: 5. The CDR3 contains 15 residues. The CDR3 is CASSAKGQGTGELFF. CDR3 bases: TGTGCCAGCAGTGCCAAAGGACAGGGGACCGGGGAGCTGTTTTTT.

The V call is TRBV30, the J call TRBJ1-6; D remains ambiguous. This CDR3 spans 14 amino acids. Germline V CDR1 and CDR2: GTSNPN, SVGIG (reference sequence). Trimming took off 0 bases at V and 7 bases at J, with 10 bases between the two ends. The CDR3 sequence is CAWSVGARNSPLHF. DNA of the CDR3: TGTGCCTGGAGTGTCGGTGCCCGGAATTCACCCCTCCACTTT.

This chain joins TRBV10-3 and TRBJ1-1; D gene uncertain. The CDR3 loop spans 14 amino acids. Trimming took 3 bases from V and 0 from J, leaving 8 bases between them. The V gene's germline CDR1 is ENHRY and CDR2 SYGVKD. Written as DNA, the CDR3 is TGTGCCATCAGTGAAGAGAGCATGAACACTGAAGCTTTCTTT. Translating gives CAISEESMNTEAFF.

DNA for the CDR3: TGTGCCAGCAGGCACCGGGACAGGGGGCTCCGGGGAAGGGGCGGGGAGCTGTTTTTT. Protein product: CASRHRDRGLRGRGGELFF. V gene TRBV27 combines with J gene TRBJ2-2, with 12 bases lining up with TRBD1. V lost 6 bases, J lost 7 bases, and 18 bases stayed unmatched. The CDR3 totals 19 residues. Germline CDR1 is MNHEY and CDR2 is SMNVEV (reference sequence).

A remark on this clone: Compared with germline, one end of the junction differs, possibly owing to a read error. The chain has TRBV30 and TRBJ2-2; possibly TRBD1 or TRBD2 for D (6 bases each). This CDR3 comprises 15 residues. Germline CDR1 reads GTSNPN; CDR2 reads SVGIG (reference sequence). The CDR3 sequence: CAGRYRDKGPGELFF. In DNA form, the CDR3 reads TGTGCCGGGAGGTACCGGGACAAGGGTCCCGGGGAGCTGTTTTTT. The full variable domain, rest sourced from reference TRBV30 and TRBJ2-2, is SQTIHQWPATLVQPVGSPLSLECTVEGTSNPNLYWYRQAAGRGLQLLFYSVGIGQISSEVPQNLSASRPQDRQFILSSKKLLLSDSGFYLCAGRYRDKGPGELFFGEGSRLTVL.

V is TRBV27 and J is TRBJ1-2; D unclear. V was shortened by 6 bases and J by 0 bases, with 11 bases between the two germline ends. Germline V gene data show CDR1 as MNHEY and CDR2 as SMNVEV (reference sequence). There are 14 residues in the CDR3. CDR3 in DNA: TGTGCCAGCAGGAGTTCAAACCCTAACTATGGCTACACCTTC. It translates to CASRSSNPNYGYTF.

CDR3 sequence: CASSQQGTGELFF. In DNA, the CDR3 is TGTGCCAGCAGCCAACAGGGGACCGGGGAGCTGTTTTTT. This chain links TRBV14 with TRBJ2-2; possible D gene TRBD1, 6 bases. CDR3 length: 13 residues. Per the germline V gene, CDR1 is SGHDN and CDR2 is FVKESK. Between the trimmed V and J ends, which lost 2 bases and 5 bases, there was a span of 6 bases.

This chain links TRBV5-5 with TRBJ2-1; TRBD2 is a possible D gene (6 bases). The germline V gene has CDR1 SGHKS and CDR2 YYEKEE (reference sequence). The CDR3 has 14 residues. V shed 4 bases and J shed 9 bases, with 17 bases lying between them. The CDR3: CASSPGLERSEQFF. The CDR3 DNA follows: TGTGCCAGCAGCCCGGGACTTGAAAGGAGTGAGCAGTTCTTC. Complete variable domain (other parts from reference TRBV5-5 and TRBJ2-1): DAGVTQSPTHLIKTRGQQVTLRCSPISGHKSVSWYQQVLGQGPQFIFQYYEKEERGRGNFPDRFSARQFPNYSSELNVNALLLGDSALYLCASSPGLERSEQFFGPGTRLTVL.

The CDR3 bases are TGTGCCAGCAGTAGGGACAACGAGAGGGAAGCTTTCTTT. It translates to CASSRDNEREAFF. This sequence joins TRBV2 and TRBJ1-1; D may be TRBD1 (6 bases). The CDR3 covers 13 residues. In germline, CDR1 is SNHLY, CDR2 FYNNEI. The V end was cut by 5 bases, the J end by 8 bases, with 15 bases between.

CDR3 nucleotide sequence: TGTGCCAGCAGCTCAAAACAGACACGGGGCTATGGCTACACCTTC. This gives the protein CASSSKQTRGYGYTF. The V call is TRBV5-4, the J call TRBJ1-2, with D unresolved. This CDR3 has 15 amino acids. V lost 3 bases and J lost 4, with 16 bases in between. Germline V lookup: CDR1 SGHNT, CDR2 YYREEE (reference sequence).